The 26 T cell receptor beta chains below were found in one sample sequenced in a study of radiation and T cells in renal cell carcinoma. The repertoire was sequenced with immunoSEQ multiplex PCR; TCRdb's copy has only in-frame clones and lacks some. The data show about 130,000 clones, about 81% seen once. The time point: blood 2 weeks post-SBRT. The treatment was: 15 Gy SBRT to primary tumor, nephrectomy 4 weeks later. This specimen consisted of blood, obtained from a patient whose treatment included radiotherapy and nephrectomy. These receptors were obtained from a woman aged 55-69 years with renal cell carcinoma.

The V and J genes are TRBV4-2 and TRBJ2-7; D uncertain. This CDR3 region has 15 residues. Germline V lookup: CDR1 LGHNA, CDR2 YNFKEQ. V was cut by 1 base and J by 2 bases, with 12 bases left in between. This CDR3 reads CASSQVGETTYEQYF. The CDR3 bases are TGTGCCAGCAGCCAAGTGGGTGAAACAACCTACGAGCAGTACTTC.

The chain uses TRBV30 and TRBJ1-2; unclear D gene. V was clipped by 3 bases and J by 4 bases, with 12 bases between them. This CDR3 spans 13 amino acids. CDR1 and CDR2 (germline): GTSNPN, SVGIG (reference sequence). CDR3 loop: CAWSPGRTYGYTF. The CDR3, as DNA: TGTGCCTGGAGCCCCGGCCGGACCTATGGCTACACCTTC.

V is TRBV10-3 and J is TRBJ2-2, with 9 nucleotides matching TRBD1. This CDR3 is built from 14 residues. Germline loops: CDR1 ENHRY, CDR2 SYGVKD. After removal of 5 bases from V and 6 bases from J, the junction contained 4 bases not matched to a gene. The CDR3 bases are TGTGCCATCAGTCCCGGGACAGGGTCCGGGGAGCTGTTTTTT. Translation: CAISPGTGSGELFF.

The V and J genes are TRBV9 and TRBJ2-2, with 9 bases that match TRBD1. The germline CDR1 and CDR2 sequences are SGDLS and YYNGEE. CDR3 length equals 16 residues. V lost 4 bases, J lost 6 bases, and 10 bases stayed unmatched. The CDR3 nucleotides are TGTGCCAGCAGCCCCAGGACAGGGGTGGTCGCCGGGGAGCTGTTTTTT. Residues: CASSPRTGVVAGELFF.

The rearrangement joins TRBV9 to TRBJ1-1, with 11 bases fitting TRBD1. This CDR3 spans 14 amino acids. V trimming: 4 bases; J trimming: 4 bases; junction bases outside the gene matches: 3. Germline V gene lookup returns CDR1 SGDLS and CDR2 YYNGEE. The chain's CDR3 is CASSYGTGGTEAFF. DNA for the CDR3: TGTGCCAGCAGCTACGGGACAGGGGGCACTGAAGCTTTCTTT.

This sequence joins TRBV30 and TRBJ1-3, with a weak D call TRBD1 (5 bases). The ends were cut back, 4 bases at V and 3 bases at J, with 16 bases in the middle. The CDR3 totals 15 residues. Germline CDR1 is GTSNPN and CDR2 is SVGIG (reference sequence). The CDR3 bases are TGTGCCTGGACCCTAGGGGACTTTCTTGGAAACACCATATATTTT. Its translation: CAWTLGDFLGNTIYF.

The chain uses TRBV9 and TRBJ2-5; the match to TRBD2 covers 9 bases. This CDR3 has 15 residues. Germline values: CDR1 SGDLS, CDR2 YYNGEE. V lost 6 bases to trimming and J lost 2 bases; unmatched junction nucleotides: 8. The CDR3 nucleotides read TGTGCCAGCAACACGGCGGGGGGGTATCAAGAGACCCAGTACTTC. This translates into CASNTAGGYQETQYF.

The chain is built from TRBV29-1 and TRBJ2-3; 13 bases are shared with TRBD2. The CDR3 is 15 amino acids. Per the germline V gene, CDR1 is SQVTM and CDR2 is ANQGSEA. J lost 6 bases, V lost 0 bases, and 3 bases had no gene match. The CDR3: CSVEDTSGRVDTQYF. The CDR3 DNA reads TGCAGCGTTGAAGATACTAGCGGGAGGGTCGATACGCAGTATTTT.

The V and J genes are TRBV5-1 and TRBJ1-4, with unresolved D. V shed 4 bases and J shed 7 bases, with 17 bases lying between them. This CDR3 spans 15 amino acids. Germline V gives CDR1 SGHRS, CDR2 YFSETQ. Here the CDR3 DNA reads TGCGCCAGCAGCCGTACACCTCACGAAGGTGAAAAACTGTTTTTT. It yields the protein CASSRTPHEGEKLFF.

The rearrangement links TRBV6-5 to TRBJ1-6; D unclear. Trimming shortened V by 0 bases and J by 5 bases, and 8 bases separated the two germline ends. CDR3 size: 15 residues. Germline CDR1 and CDR2: MNHEY and SVGAGI. This chain's CDR3 is CASSYSWTNNSPLHF. In DNA, the CDR3 is TGTGCCAGCAGTTACTCCTGGACTAATAATTCACCCCTCCACTTT.

V gene TRBV19 combines with J gene TRBJ2-5; TRBD1 matches at 10 bases. This CDR3 contains 15 residues. V was clipped by 10 bases and J by 4 bases; unmatched bases: 12. CDR1 is LNHDA and CDR2 is SQIVND in the germline V gene (reference sequence). The CDR3 is CATTTGGATGETQYF. CDR3 sequence (DNA): TGTGCCACCACGACAGGGGGCGCCACAGGAGAGACCCAGTACTTC.

This clone was counted once. The chain combines TRBV5-5 with TRBJ1-4; no clear D. V shed 4 bases and J shed 0 bases, with 10 bases lying between them. In germline, CDR1 is SGHKS, CDR2 YYEKEE (reference sequence). This CDR3 is built from 15 residues. The CDR3 here is CASSPNGATNEKLFF. CDR3 coding DNA: TGTGCCAGCAGCCCCAACGGCGCAACTAATGAAAAACTGTTTTTT.

This clone was seen more than once but under ten times. The chain couples TRBV10-3 to TRBJ1-2, with 7 bases that match TRBD1. Trimming removed 3 bases from V and 2 bases from J; junction bases left unmatched: 3. This CDR3 is built from 14 residues. Germline CDR1 ENHRY, CDR2 SYGVKD. The CDR3 DNA reads TGTGCCATCAGTGACGGCAGGGGGAACTATGGCTACACCTTC. This encodes CAISDGRGNYGYTF.

The gene calls are TRBV28 and TRBJ1-1; maybe TRBD1 (5 bases). This CDR3 is 14 amino acids long. Trimming removed 6 bases at V and 2 bases at J, with 13 bases between. In germline, CDR1 is MDHEN, CDR2 SYDVKM. The CDR3, as DNA: TGTGCCAGCAGCCCCGGGGGGTTCAACACTGAAGCTTTCTTT. This translates into CASSPGGFNTEAFF.

This clone has only a few counts. The gene calls are TRBV19 and TRBJ1-1, with 8 bases lining up with TRBD1. J was trimmed by 10 bases and V by 3 bases; bases with no gene match: 7. The CDR3 sequence is 13 residues long. CDR1 is LNHDA, CDR2 SQIVND, per germline (reference sequence). The CDR3 region has the DNA TGTGCCAGTAGTATGGAGGACAGGGTTCGAGCTTTCTTT. Translating it yields CASSMEDRVRAFF.

The chain employs TRBV5-5 and TRBJ1-2; 9 bases align to TRBD1. Germline CDR1 SGHKS, CDR2 YYEKEE (reference sequence). The CDR3 is 16 residues long. The ends lost 0 bases at V and 7 bases at J; junction bases unmatched: 10. CDR3 coding DNA: TGTGCCAGCAGCTTGGTGGCGGGACAGGGAGGAGGTGGCTACACCTTC. Residues: CASSLVAGQGGGGYTF.

V and J are TRBV6-6 and TRBJ2-1; 10 positions agree with TRBD1. CDR1 and CDR2 from the germline V gene are MNHNY and SVGAGI (reference sequence). The junction had 12 bases not matched to a gene; V was cut back by 5 bases and J by 8 bases. CDR3 length: 16 amino acids. CDR3 coding DNA: TGTGCCAGCAGTACCGGTCCCGGGACAGGGGAGGATGAGCAGTTCTTC. It is translated as CASSTGPGTGEDEQFF.

The chain is built from TRBV19 and TRBJ2-1; D is uncertain. CDR3 size: 15 residues. The germline V gene has CDR1 LNHDA and CDR2 SQIVND (reference sequence). The V end lost 1 base, the J end lost 2 bases, and 9 bases lay between the germline ends. The CDR3 loop is CASSIAGEPYNEQFF. CDR3 DNA: TGTGCCAGTAGTATAGCCGGCGAGCCCTACAATGAGCAGTTCTTC.

The rearrangement uses TRBV19 and TRBJ2-1, with D perhaps matching TRBD2 (7 bases). V lost 7 bases, J lost 4 bases, and 20 bases lay in between. The CDR3 sequence is 16 residues long. Germline V CDR1 and CDR2: LNHDA, SQIVND (reference sequence). The CDR3 is CASTMGGGRGYNEQFF. CDR3 coding DNA: TGTGCCAGTACAATGGGCGGAGGGAGGGGGTACAATGAGCAGTTCTTC.

This chain connects TRBV4-1 to TRBJ2-2; D unclear. This CDR3 contains 15 residues. The germline V and J ends were trimmed by 5 bases and 6 bases, with 16 bases remaining between them. CDR1 MGHRA and CDR2 YSYEKL come from the germline V gene. CDR3 nucleotides: TGCGCCAGCAGCTCCAAGATGGATGGTGCCGGGGAGCTGTTTTTT. Residues: CASSSKMDGAGELFF.

This clone was counted a few times. The V gene is TRBV5-8, the J gene TRBJ1-3; a possible D gene is TRBD1 (5 bases). The CDR3 contains 12 residues. V was clipped by 4 bases and J by 7 bases, with 9 bases between them. Germline V CDR1 and CDR2: SGHTS, YDEGEE. CDR3 residues: CASSRDVNTIYF. CDR3 bases: TGTGCCAGCAGCCGGGACGTCAACACCATATATTTT.

This chain links TRBV30 with TRBJ2-3; 9 bases line up with TRBD2. This CDR3 region has 15 residues. Germline CDR1 is GTSNPN and CDR2 is SVGIG (reference sequence). V was pared by 4 bases and J by 5 bases, with 10 bases of the junction left unmatched. This chain's CDR3 is CAWIPPREGQDTQYF. CDR3 DNA sequence: TGTGCCTGGATCCCCCCGCGGGAGGGCCAAGATACGCAGTATTTT.

A remark on this clone: The sample carries other DNA sequences with the same CDR3. The rearrangement links TRBV5-1 to TRBJ2-3; D might be TRBD1 or TRBD2, each matching 5 bases. Germline lookup yields CDR1 SGHRS and CDR2 YFSETQ. The CDR3 runs to 12 residues. V was trimmed by 0 bases and J by 9 bases, leaving 8 bases between them. The CDR3: CASSLAGDTQYF. CDR3 coding DNA: TGCGCCAGCAGCTTGGCCGGGGACACGCAGTATTTT.

This clone was counted a single time. The chain carries TRBV11-2 and TRBJ1-2; D remains unclear. CDR1 is SGHAT, CDR2 FQNNGV, per germline. The ends were cut back, 0 bases at V and 0 bases at J, with 8 bases in the middle. The length of the CDR3 is 15 residues. The chain's CDR3 is CASSLEPTPNYGYTF. CDR3 DNA sequence: TGTGCCAGCAGCTTAGAACCAACCCCTAACTATGGCTACACCTTC.

The CDR3 region is CASSLEGVWNIQYF. The CDR3 nucleotides read TGTGCCAGCAGCTTAGAGGGCGTGTGGAACATTCAGTACTTC. The chain carries TRBV7-3 and TRBJ2-4; D may be TRBD2 (5 bases). Germline V lookup: CDR1 SGHTA, CDR2 FQGTGA. CDR3 size: 14 residues. The V end lost 2 bases, the J end lost 7 bases, and 12 bases lay between the germline ends.

The chain uses TRBV10-1 and TRBJ2-2, with TRBD1 identical over 8 bases. With V trimmed by 6 bases and J by 0 bases, 3 bases remained unmatched. Per germline, CDR1 WNHNN and CDR2 SYGVQD (reference sequence). This CDR3 is 15 amino acids long. The CDR3 sequence is CASSVTGANTGELFF. In DNA, the CDR3 is TGCGCCAGCAGCGTGACAGGGGCGAACACCGGGGAGCTGTTTTTT.